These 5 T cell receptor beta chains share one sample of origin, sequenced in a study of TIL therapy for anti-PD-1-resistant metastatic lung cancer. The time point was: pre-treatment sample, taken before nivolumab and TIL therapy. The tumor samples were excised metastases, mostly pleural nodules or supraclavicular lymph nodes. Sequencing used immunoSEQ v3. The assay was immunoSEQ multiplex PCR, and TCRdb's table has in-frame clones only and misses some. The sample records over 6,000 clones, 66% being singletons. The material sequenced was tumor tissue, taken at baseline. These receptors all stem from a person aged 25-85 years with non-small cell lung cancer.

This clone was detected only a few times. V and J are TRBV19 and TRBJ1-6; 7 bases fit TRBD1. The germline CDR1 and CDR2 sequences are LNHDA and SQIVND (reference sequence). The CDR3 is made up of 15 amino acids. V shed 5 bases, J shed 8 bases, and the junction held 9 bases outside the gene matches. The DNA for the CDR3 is TGTGCCAGTAGTCGCCTCGGGACAGTCCATTCACCCCTCCACTTT. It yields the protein CASSRLGTVHSPLHF.

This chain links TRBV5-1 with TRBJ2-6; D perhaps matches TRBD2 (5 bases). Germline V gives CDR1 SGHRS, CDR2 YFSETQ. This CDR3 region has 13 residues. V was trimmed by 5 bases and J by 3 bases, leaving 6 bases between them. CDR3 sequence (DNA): TGCGCCAGCAGTCGGGATGGGGCCAACGTCCTGACTTTC. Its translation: CASSRDGANVLTF.

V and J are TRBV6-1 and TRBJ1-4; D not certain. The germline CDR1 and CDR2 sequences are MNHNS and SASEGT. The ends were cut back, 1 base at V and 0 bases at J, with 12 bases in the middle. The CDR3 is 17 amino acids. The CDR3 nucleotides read TGTGCCAGCAGTGAAGGTTTAATCGGGACAACTAATGAAAAACTGTTTTTT. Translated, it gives CASSEGLIGTTNEKLFF.

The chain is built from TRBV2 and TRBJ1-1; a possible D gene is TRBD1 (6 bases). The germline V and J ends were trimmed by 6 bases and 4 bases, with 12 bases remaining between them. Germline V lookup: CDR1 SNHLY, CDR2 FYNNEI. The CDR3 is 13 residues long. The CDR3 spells CASRIQGPTEAFF. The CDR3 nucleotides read TGTGCCAGCAGGATACAGGGACCCACTGAAGCTTTCTTT.

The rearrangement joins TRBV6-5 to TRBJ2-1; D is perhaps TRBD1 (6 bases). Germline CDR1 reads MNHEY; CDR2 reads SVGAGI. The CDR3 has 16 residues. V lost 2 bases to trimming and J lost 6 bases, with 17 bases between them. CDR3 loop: CASSYRQGKEPNEQFF. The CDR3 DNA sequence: TGTGCCAGCAGTTACCGTCAGGGGAAAGAGCCCAATGAGCAGTTCTTC.